A selection of T cell receptor beta chains follows, all from one sample in a study of OX40 agonist ivuxolimab in advanced cancers. The protocol was immunoSEQ multiplex PCR, while the TCRdb copy is restricted to in-frame clones and leaves out a portion. The sample has around 29,000 clones; approximately 93% are singletons. Sequenced here: CD4+ or CD8+ T cells sorted from blood, sampled in a trial of the OX40 agonist ivuxolimab. These receptors were collected from an adult with an advanced solid tumor such as melanoma, head and neck, liver or kidney cancer. Each CDR3 is given with its conserved first and last residue. A D gene is named only where the DNA matches it firmly. Rows may omit the clone size; those that give it use once, few, many or a size class.

j_gene: TRBJ2-7; d_gene: NA; v_gene: TRBV9; abundance: NA; CDR3nt: TGTGCCAGCAGCGTATCACAGGCCAACTACGAGCAGTACTTC; CDR3aa: CASSVSQANYEQYF
j_gene: TRBJ1-2; d_gene: TRBD1; v_gene: TRBV9; abundance: NA; CDR3nt: TGTGCCAGCAGCGCCCGGGACAGGGTCTATGGCTACACCTTC; CDR3aa: CASSARDRVYGYTF
j_gene: TRBJ1-5; d_gene: TRBD1; v_gene: TRBV19; abundance: NA; CDR3nt: TGTGCCAGTAATAGGACAGGGGGAGGTCAGCCCCAGCATTTT; CDR3aa: CASNRTGGGQPQHF
j_gene: TRBJ2-7; d_gene: TRBD1; v_gene: TRBV19; abundance: NA; CDR3nt: TGTGCCAGTAGTATCTCGACAGGGGTCTATACGGAGCAGTACTTC; CDR3aa: CASSISTGVYTEQYF
j_gene: TRBJ1-1; d_gene: NA; v_gene: TRBV7-3; abundance: NA; CDR3nt: TGTGCCAGCAGCTTAATGGGGAACACTGAAGCTTTCTTT; CDR3aa: CASSLMGNTEAFF
j_gene: TRBJ1-4; d_gene: TRBD1; v_gene: TRBV10-3; abundance: NA; CDR3nt: TGTGCCATCAGTGAGGCAGACAGGGCCACTAATGAAAAACTGTTTTTT; CDR3aa: CAISEADRATNEKLFF
j_gene: TRBJ1-5; d_gene: NA; v_gene: TRBV5-1; abundance: NA; CDR3nt: TGCGCCAGCAGCAAGAGAGGGCTGGATAGCAATCAGCCCCAGCATTTT; CDR3aa: CASSKRGLDSNQPQHF
j_gene: TRBJ1-4; d_gene: NA; v_gene: TRBV7-9; abundance: once; CDR3nt: TGTGCCAGCAGCCTTACCTTGGAAAAACTGTTTTTT; CDR3aa: CASSLTLEKLFF
j_gene: TRBJ2-7; d_gene: NA; v_gene: TRBV5-6; abundance: NA; CDR3nt: TGTGCCAGAGAGGAAAGCCGGGACACGTCTTTTATGGAGTACTTC; CDR3aa: CAREESRDTSFMEYF
j_gene: TRBJ2-3; d_gene: NA; v_gene: TRBV27; abundance: NA; CDR3nt: TGTGCCAGCAAAGGGCAGGGTCCAGATACGCAGTATTTT; CDR3aa: CASKGQGPDTQYF
j_gene: TRBJ1-6; d_gene: NA; v_gene: TRBV10-1; abundance: NA; CDR3nt: TGCGCCAGCAGTGAGTCGAAACTGAATAATTCACCCCTCCACTTT; CDR3aa: CASSESKLNNSPLHF
j_gene: TRBJ1-2; d_gene: TRBD1; v_gene: TRBV6-5; abundance: NA; CDR3nt: TGTGCCAGCGGAAAACAGGGGGGAAGCTATGGCTACACCTTC; CDR3aa: CASGKQGGSYGYTF
j_gene: TRBJ1-5; d_gene: NA; v_gene: TRBV13; abundance: NA; CDR3nt: TGTGCCAGCAGCTTAGGGCCCAGGGGCTACAATCAGCCCCAGCATTTT; CDR3aa: CASSLGPRGYNQPQHF
j_gene: TRBJ2-1; d_gene: NA; v_gene: TRBV2; abundance: NA; CDR3nt: TGTGCCGGGGGGCGGGAGAGCTCCTACAATGAGCAGTTCTTC; CDR3aa: CAGGRESSYNEQFF